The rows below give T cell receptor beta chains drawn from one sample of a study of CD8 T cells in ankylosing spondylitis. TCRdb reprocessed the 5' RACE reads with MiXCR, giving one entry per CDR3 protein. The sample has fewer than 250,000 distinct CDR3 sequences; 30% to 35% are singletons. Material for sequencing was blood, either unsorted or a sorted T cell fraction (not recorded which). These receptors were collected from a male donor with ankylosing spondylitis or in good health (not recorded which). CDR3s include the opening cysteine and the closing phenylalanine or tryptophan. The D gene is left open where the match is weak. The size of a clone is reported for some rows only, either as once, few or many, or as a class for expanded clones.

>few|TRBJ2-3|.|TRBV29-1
TGCAGCGTTGTTGCCTACACAGATACGCAGTATTTT
CSVVAYTDTQYF
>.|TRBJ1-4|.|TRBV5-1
TGCGCCAGCAGCTTCATGGCAACTAATGAAAAACTGTTTTTT
CASSFMATNEKLFF
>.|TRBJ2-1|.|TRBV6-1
TGTGCCAGCAGCCCGTACGCCGGGGCCCGGGGTGAGCAGTTCTTC
CASSPYAGARGEQFF
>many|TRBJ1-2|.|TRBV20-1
TGCAGTGCTAGAGACCCAGACACCAACTATGGCTACACCTTC
CSARDPDTNYGYTF
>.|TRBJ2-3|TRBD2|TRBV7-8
TGTGCCAGCTTTGACGGGAGGGCCACAGATACGCAGTATTTT
CASFDGRATDTQYF
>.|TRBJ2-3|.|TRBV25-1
TGTGCCAGCAGTGGTTCCACCACAGATACGCAGTATTTT
CASSGSTTDTQYF
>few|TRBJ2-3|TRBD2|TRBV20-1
TGCAGTGCCTCCCGGGAGGGGCGCGCAGATACGCAGTATTTT
CSASREGRADTQYF
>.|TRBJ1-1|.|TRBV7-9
TGTGCCAGCAGCCCCAAACAGGGAACATCTGAAGCTTTCTTT
CASSPKQGTSEAFF
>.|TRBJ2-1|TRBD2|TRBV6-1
TGTGCCAGCAGCCGGACTAGCGGGGCCTCCTACAATGAGCAGTTCTTC
CASSRTSGASYNEQFF
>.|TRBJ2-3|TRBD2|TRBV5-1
TGCGCCAGCAGCACGGGACTAGCGGGGGGGTTCGATACGCAGTATTTT
CASSTGLAGGFDTQYF
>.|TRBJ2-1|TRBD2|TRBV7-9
TGTGCCAGCAGCATCGGAGCGGGGACCCTCAATGAGCAGTTCTTC
CASSIGAGTLNEQFF
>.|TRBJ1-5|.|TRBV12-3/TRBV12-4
TGTGCCAGCAGAGCCAGGGGCAATCAGCCCCAGCATTTT
CASRARGNQPQHF
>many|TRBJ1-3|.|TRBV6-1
TGTGCCAGCAGCCCCTCCCTTGGAAACACCATATATTTT
CASSPSLGNTIYF
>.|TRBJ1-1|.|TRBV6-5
TGTGCCAGCAGCTGGTCCGGGGTAGCTTTCTTT
CASSWSGVAFF
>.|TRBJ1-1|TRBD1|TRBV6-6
TGTGCCAGCAGTTACCAGGGGGAAACTGAAGCTTTCTTT
CASSYQGETEAFF
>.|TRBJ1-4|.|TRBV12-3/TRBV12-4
TGTGCCAGCAGTCGAGAAGATCAGGCTATTGAAAAACTGTTTTTT
CASSREDQAIEKLFF
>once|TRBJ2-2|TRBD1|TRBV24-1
TGTGCCACCAGTGATTGGAACAGGGGGAAGACCGGGGAGCTGTTTTTT
CATSDWNRGKTGELFF
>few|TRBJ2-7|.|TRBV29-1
TGCAGCGTTGAGTCAGGGGCGGACGAGCAGTACTTC
CSVESGADEQYF
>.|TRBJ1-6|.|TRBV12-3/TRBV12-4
TGTGCCAGCAGTTTCGGGGAGGTGAATTCACCCCTCCACTTT
CASSFGEVNSPLHF
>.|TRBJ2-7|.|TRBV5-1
TGCGCCAGCAGCAGCCTAGGCGACGAGCAGTACTTC
CASSSLGDEQYF
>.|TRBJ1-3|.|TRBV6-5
TGTGCCAGCAGTTACAAGGGTGGATCAGGAAACACCATATATTTT
CASSYKGGSGNTIYF
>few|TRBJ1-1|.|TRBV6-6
TGTGCCAGCAGTTATGAGAACACTGAAGCTTTCTTT
CASSYENTEAFF
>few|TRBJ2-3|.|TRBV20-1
TGCAGTGCTAGAGTGGTGACTAGCACAGATACGCAGTATTTT
CSARVVTSTDTQYF
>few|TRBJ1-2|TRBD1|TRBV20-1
TGCAGTGCTAGAGTTCCATGGGCAGGGGGCGCGAATGGCTACACCTTC
CSARVPWAGGANGYTF
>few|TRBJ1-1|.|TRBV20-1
TGCAGGACTCCGAACCCAAGGGGGGGGTTCGCTGAAGCTTTCTTT
CRTPNPRGGFAEAFF
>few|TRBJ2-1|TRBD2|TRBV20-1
TGCAGTGCGAGTTTAGCGGGGCTTTACAATGAGCAGTTCTTC
CSASLAGLYNEQFF
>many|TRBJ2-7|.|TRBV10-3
TGTGCCATCAGTGACGAAATGGACGAGCAGTACTTC
CAISDEMDEQYF
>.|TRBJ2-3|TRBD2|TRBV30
TGTGCCTGGGCACGCGGGGGGGCAGGAGATACGCAGTATTTT
CAWARGGAGDTQYF
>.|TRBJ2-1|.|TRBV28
TGTGCCAGCAGAACCGGGACACAGGGCGTCGATGAGCAGTTCTTC
CASRTGTQGVDEQFF
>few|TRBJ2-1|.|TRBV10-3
TGTGCCATCAGTGTTCGTCCTACCGGAGCCAGTAATGAGCAGTTCTTC
CAISVRPTGASNEQFF
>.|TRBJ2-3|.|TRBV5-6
TGTGCCAGCAGCCATACAGACAGGCGCACAGATACGCAGTATTTT
CASSHTDRRTDTQYF
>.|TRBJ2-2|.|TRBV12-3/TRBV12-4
TGTGCCATCGTCTCAGGGATGGGCACCGGGGAGCTGTTTTTT
CAIVSGMGTGELFF
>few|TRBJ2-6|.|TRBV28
TGTGCCAGCACCCTTAGGGGGGGACTCTCTGGGGCCAACGTCCTGACTTTC
CASTLRGGLSGANVLTF
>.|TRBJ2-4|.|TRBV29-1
TGCAGCGTTGCTGTCGCTGAAAACATTCAGTACTTC
CSVAVAENIQYF
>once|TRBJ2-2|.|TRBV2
TGTGCCAGCAGCGACGAGGGACAATTCTCCGGGGAGCTGTTTTTT
CASSDEGQFSGELFF